Each of the 17 T cell receptor beta chains below was sequenced from the same sample in a study of vaccination effects on CD4 cells after COVID-19. The assay was immunoSEQ multiplex PCR, and TCRdb's table has in-frame clones only and misses some. The sample records more than 20,000 clones, roughly 70% being singletons. For these TCRs, the target antigens are not known. Sequencing followed a ViraFEST assay step that expanded antigen-specific CD4+ T cells with viral peptide pools. Once cultured for nine to ten days, the cells underwent separation to obtain CD4+ T cells. Everyone in the study got two shots of either the BNT162b2 or mRNA-1273 vaccine. The sequenced sample was CD4+ T cells from PBMCs cultured with SARS-CoV-2 spike peptides, obtained after COVID-19 vaccination. The receptors here all came from a human donor who received a COVID-19 vaccine.

The chain has TRBV5-1 and TRBJ1-1; D call uncertain. The CDR3 is 14 residues long. V dropped 0 bases and J dropped 1 base, with 7 bases sitting between them. Germline V gene lookup returns CDR1 SGHRS and CDR2 YFSETQ. The CDR3 DNA reads TGCGCCAGCAGCTTGGAGTTCCCGAACACTGAAGCTTTCTTT. This sequence encodes CASSLEFPNTEAFF.

The rearrangement links TRBV5-1 to TRBJ1-1; 7 nucleotides agree with TRBD1. Germline assignment: CDR1 SGHRS and CDR2 YFSETQ. The CDR3 is 14 amino acids. Germline trimming cut 4 bases from V and 4 bases from J; bases unmatched to any gene: 7. CDR3 in amino acids: CASSQRQGSTEAFF. CDR3 nucleotide sequence: TGCGCCAGCAGCCAAAGACAGGGCTCCACTGAAGCTTTCTTT.

The rearrangement links TRBV15 to TRBJ2-5, with 7 positions matching TRBD2. CDR1 is LNHNV and CDR2 is YYDKDF in the germline V gene (reference sequence). V lost 3 bases to trimming and J lost 5 bases; unmatched junction nucleotides: 9. The CDR3 length is 15 residues. The CDR3 loop reads CATSSDKTSRETQYF. CDR3 nucleotide sequence: TGTGCCACCAGCAGTGACAAGACTAGCCGCGAGACCCAGTACTTC. The complete variable domain, with remaining parts taken from reference TRBV15 and TRBJ2-5, reads DAMVIQNPRYQVTQFGKPVTLSCSQTLNHNVMYWYQQKSSQAPKLLFHYYDKDFNNEADTPDNFQSRRPNTSFCFLDIRSPGLGDTAMYLCATSSDKTSRETQYFGPGTRLLVL.

The chain is built from TRBV4-2 and TRBJ2-7; TRBD1 might be the D (6 bases). Trimming cost V 1 base and J 5 bases, with 18 bases left between them. Germline loops: CDR1 LGHNA, CDR2 YNFKEQ. The CDR3 runs to 16 residues. The CDR3 loop reads CASSQVGRGQRDEQYF. The CDR3, as DNA: TGTGCCAGCAGCCAAGTAGGCAGGGGCCAAAGGGACGAGCAGTACTTC.

J is TRBJ2-2 and V is TRBV11-3; D may match TRBD1 or TRBD2 (5 bases each). Trimming shortened V by 0 bases and J by 4 bases, and 12 bases separated the two germline ends. The CDR3 sequence is 16 residues long. The germline V gene has CDR1 SGHNT and CDR2 YENEEA. Written as DNA, the CDR3 is TGTGCCAGCAGCTTAGAAGCGTTTGGGGGCACCGGGGAGCTGTTTTTT. As protein: CASSLEAFGGTGELFF.

CDR3 sequence: CASSQENRVGTGELFF. CDR3 DNA sequence: TGTGCCAGCAGCCAAGAAAACAGGGTAGGGACCGGGGAGCTGTTTTTT. This chain connects TRBV3-1 (or the pseudogene TRBV3-2) to TRBJ2-2, with D maybe TRBD1 (6 bases). Germline V gene lookup returns CDR1 LGHDT and CDR2 YNNKEL (reference sequence). There are 16 residues in the CDR3. Trimming shortened V by 0 bases and J by 5 bases, and 13 bases separated the two germline ends.

CDR3 amino acids: CASSLAAGGTYEQYF. In nucleotides, the CDR3 is TGTGCCAGCAGCTTGGCGGCAGGGGGAACCTACGAGCAGTACTTC. The chain recombines TRBV5-5 with TRBJ2-7; 7 positions match TRBD1. The CDR3 covers 15 residues. Germline V gives CDR1 SGHKS, CDR2 YYEKEE (reference sequence). Unmatched junction bases numbered 5, after V lost 0 bases and J lost 2 bases.

V and J are TRBV18 and TRBJ1-2; weak D call: TRBD1 (6 bases). CDR1 and CDR2 (germline): KGHSH, LQKENI. V was trimmed by 3 bases and J by 8 bases, leaving 16 bases between them. This CDR3 spans 14 amino acids. The CDR3 loop is CASSPQGRRGGYTF. In DNA form, the CDR3 reads TGTGCCAGCTCACCGCAGGGGCGCCGGGGAGGCTACACCTTC.

This chain uses TRBV5-8 with TRBJ1-5, with 7 nucleotides matching TRBD1. The trim removed 6 bases at V and 7 bases at J, leaving 10 bases unmatched. Germline loops: CDR1 SGHTS, CDR2 YDEGEE. The CDR3 sequence is 14 residues long. CDR3 DNA sequence: TGTGCCAGCACGAGATTACAGGGGTTACAGCCCCAGCATTTT. This sequence encodes CASTRLQGLQPQHF.

The chain joins TRBV7-9 to TRBJ1-2; no reliable D call. In germline, CDR1 is SEHNR, CDR2 FQNEAQ (reference sequence). CDR3 length equals 14 residues. The V end lost 5 bases, the J end lost 0 bases, and 10 bases lay between the germline ends. The CDR3 here is CASSPTPANYGYTF. CDR3 nucleotide sequence: TGTGCCAGCAGCCCAACACCCGCTAACTATGGCTACACCTTC.

The CDR3 DNA sequence: TGTGCCAGCAGTTCCTGGGGACAGGGGCAAGAGACCCAGTACTTC. This sequence encodes CASSSWGQGQETQYF. The chain carries TRBV27 and TRBJ2-5; TRBD1 matches at 10 bases. This CDR3 has 15 residues. V trimming: 4 bases; J trimming: 2 bases; junction bases outside the gene matches: 4. Germline V lookup: CDR1 MNHEY, CDR2 SMNVEV (reference sequence).

The chain recombines TRBV24-1 with TRBJ2-1; TRBD1 aligns across 10 bases. Germline CDR1 reads KGHDR; CDR2 reads SFDVKD. The V segment lost 3 bases and the J segment 9 bases; nucleotides outside the gene matches: 13. CDR3 length: 17 amino acids. CDR3 loop: CATSDPKSTGGKGEQFF. The CDR3, as DNA: TGTGCCACCAGTGATCCCAAGTCGACAGGGGGCAAGGGTGAGCAGTTCTTC.

This clone was counted a single time. V is TRBV5-5 and J is TRBJ1-5, with TRBD1 as a possible D gene (5 bases). V was clipped by 4 bases and J by 6 bases, with 14 bases between them. Germline lookup yields CDR1 SGHKS and CDR2 YYEKEE (reference sequence). The CDR3 totals 14 residues. The CDR3 nucleotides read TGTGCCAGCAGCCCAGGTGAGGGGTCTCAGCCCCAGCATTTT. Its protein product is CASSPGEGSQPQHF.

The chain employs TRBV10-3 and TRBJ2-7, with D perhaps assigned TRBD1 or TRBD2 (6 bases each). Germline V CDR1 and CDR2: ENHRY, SYGVKD. The CDR3 extends over 14 amino acids. Trimming cost V 0 bases and J 6 bases, with 12 bases left between them. CDR3 protein: CAISESTGGGEQYF. CDR3 coding DNA: TGTGCCATCAGTGAGTCTACCGGGGGCGGCGAGCAGTACTTC.

The rearrangement uses TRBV5-1 and TRBJ2-7; TRBD2 matches 7 bases. V lost 3 bases, J lost 0 bases, and 9 bases stayed unmatched. This CDR3 spans 16 amino acids. CDR1 SGHRS and CDR2 YFSETQ come from the germline V gene. CDR3 DNA: TGCGCCAGCAGCTCGGGAGGACCGACGAGCTCCTACGAGCAGTACTTC. Residues: CASSSGGPTSSYEQYF.

This rearrangement joins TRBV7-2 to TRBJ2-7; D is perhaps TRBD2 (6 bases). The length of the CDR3 is 16 residues. V lost 1 base and J 4 bases, leaving 17 bases between the germline ends. The germline gives CDR1 SGHTA, CDR2 FQGNSA. CDR3 sequence (DNA): TGTGCCAGCAGCTTAGGTAGCGGAGTCACCCCTTACGAGCAGTACTTC. Translation gives CASSLGSGVTPYEQYF.

The chain uses TRBV7-9 and TRBJ1-3; a weak D match, TRBD1 (6 bases). The V end lost 1 base, the J end lost 2 bases, and 9 bases lay between the germline ends. The germline CDR1 and CDR2 sequences are SEHNR and FQNEAQ (reference sequence). CDR3 length equals 15 residues. The DNA of the CDR3 is TGTGCCAGCAGCTTAGTCGGGACAACTGGAAACACCATATATTTT. Amino acids: CASSLVGTTGNTIYF.